The source of this T cell receptor (beta chain) is a study of T-cell memory formation after mild COVID-19. Overall study: Most TCR clusters belonged to a single donor. Findings and caveats of the study: The appearance of some responding clones in pre-infection memory suggested that cross-reactive memory joined. For contracting clones, CD4+ ones sat mainly in CM and EM, CD8+ in EMRA.

cDNA libraries for TCR alpha and TCR beta, carrying sample barcodes and UMIs, came from 5'RACE with constant-segment primers. TCRdb used MiXCR to reprocess the 5' RACE reads, holding one entry per CDR3 protein. Of more than 250,000 distinct CDR3 sequences listed, about a sixth are singletons. From germline, CDR1 is DFQATT and CDR2 SNEGSKA (reference sequence). This CDR3 is 15 amino acids long. J was trimmed by 6 bases and V by 0 bases; bases with no gene match: 8. This clonotype was observed a handful of times. Its target is unknown. The sample comprised PBMCs or a T cell subset sorted from them (not recorded which). This receptor was identified in a man aged 18 to 29 who had mild COVID-19 (a few samples of this study predate the infection). Cell type and time point are not known. The chain combines TRBV20-1 with TRBJ1-5, with 7 bases that match TRBD1. The CDR3 nucleotides are TGCAGTGCTAGAGATCGACAGGGAAGGGGTCAGCCCCAGCATTTT. This gives the protein CSARDRQGRGQPQHF.